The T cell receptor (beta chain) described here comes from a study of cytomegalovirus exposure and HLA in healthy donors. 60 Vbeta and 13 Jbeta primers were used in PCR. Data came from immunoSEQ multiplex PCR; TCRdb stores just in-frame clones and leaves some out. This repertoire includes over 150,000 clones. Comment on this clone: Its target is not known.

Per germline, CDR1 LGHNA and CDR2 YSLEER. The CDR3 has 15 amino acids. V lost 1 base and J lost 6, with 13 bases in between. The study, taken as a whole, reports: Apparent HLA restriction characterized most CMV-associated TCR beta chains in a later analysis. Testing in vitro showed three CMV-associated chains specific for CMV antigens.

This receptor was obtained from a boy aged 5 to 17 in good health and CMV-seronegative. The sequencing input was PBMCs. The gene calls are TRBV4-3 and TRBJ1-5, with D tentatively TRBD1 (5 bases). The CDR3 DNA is TGCGCCAGCAGCCAAGGGTCGAGGGGAGGTCAGCCCCAGCATTTT. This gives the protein CASSQGSRGGQPQHF.